Shown below are 2 T cell receptor beta chains from a single sample sequenced in a study of blood T cell repertoires in COVID-19 (dated by TCRdb to 2020 to 2021). The method behind the library was the immunoSEQ multiplex PCR assay. TCRdb retrieved this table from immuneACCESS and kept in-frame rearrangements only. Not all clones are present; in checked studies, unresolved V genes account for under half, and no reason is known for the remainder. Present in this sample are approximately 220,000 clones, around 90% of which were seen just once. The top ten constitute about 15% of the sample. Sequencing was done on a sample of PBMCs or T cells enriched from blood (not recorded which). All receptors come from a man aged 30 to 45 who had been exposed to COVID-19.

The chain recombines TRBV13 with TRBJ1-6, with D tentatively TRBD1 (6 bases). This CDR3 is 16 amino acids long. The V gene lost 0 bases and the J gene lost 2 bases, with 8 bases spanning the gap. The germline V gene has CDR1 PRHDT and CDR2 FYEKMQ (reference sequence). The CDR3 nucleotides are TGTGCCAGCAGCTTAGGGGGGGCCCCCTATAATTCACCCCTCCACTTT. Protein: CASSLGGAPYNSPLHF.

This clone is a singleton in its sample. This sequence joins TRBV30 and TRBJ2-1; D perhaps matches TRBD1 (6 bases). The CDR3 totals 14 residues. Trimming left V 7 bases short and J 0 bases short, with 13 bases between. Germline CDR1 reads GTSNPN; CDR2 reads SVGIG (reference sequence). Written as DNA, the CDR3 is TGTGCCTCCGACAGGTCCAACTCCTACAATGAGCAGTTCTTC. It yields the protein CASDRSNSYNEQFF.